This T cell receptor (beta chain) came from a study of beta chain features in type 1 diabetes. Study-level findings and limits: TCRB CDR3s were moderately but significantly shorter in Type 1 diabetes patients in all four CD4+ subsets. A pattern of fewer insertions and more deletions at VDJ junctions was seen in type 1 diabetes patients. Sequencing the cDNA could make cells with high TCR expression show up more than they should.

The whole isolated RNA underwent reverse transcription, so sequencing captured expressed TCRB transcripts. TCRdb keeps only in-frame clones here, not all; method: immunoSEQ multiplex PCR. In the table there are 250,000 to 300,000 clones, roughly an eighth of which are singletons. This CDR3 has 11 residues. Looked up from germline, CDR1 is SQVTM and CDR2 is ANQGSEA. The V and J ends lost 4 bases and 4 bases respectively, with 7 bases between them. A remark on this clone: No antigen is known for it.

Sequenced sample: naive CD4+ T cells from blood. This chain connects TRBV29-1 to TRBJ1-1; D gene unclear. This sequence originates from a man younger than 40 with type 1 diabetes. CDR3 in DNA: TGCAGCGTTGGAGCGGGCACTGAAGCTTTCTTT. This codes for CSVGAGTEAFF.